These 14 T cell receptor beta chains share one sample of origin, sequenced in a study of shared clonotypes between healthy human individuals (dated by TCRdb to about 2020). CD8 naive samples consisted of CD45RO-negative cells that were positively selected for CCR7, yielding a CD45RA+CCR7+ population without TemRA cells. Libraries came from the immunoSEQ multiplex PCR assay. TCRdb retrieved this table from immuneACCESS and kept in-frame rearrangements only. Not all clones are present; in checked studies, unresolved V genes account for under half, and no reason is known for the remainder. Counted in this sample were millions of clones; approximately 95% of them appeared once. About 1.1% of the sample lies in the top ten. Sequenced input: naive CD8+ T cells sorted from blood. The meaning of the sample's cell subset or site label: CD45RA+CCR7+. The receptor set was obtained from a man younger than 35 in good health.

The gene calls are TRBV7-6 and TRBJ2-7; maybe TRBD1 (6 bases). Germline CDR1 and CDR2: SGHVS and FNYEAQ. The germline V and J ends were trimmed by 5 bases and 6 bases, with 14 bases remaining between them. The CDR3 is 13 amino acids. CDR3 bases: TGTGCCAGCAGCCCGACGACAGGATCCGAGCAGTACTTC. It encodes CASSPTTGSEQYF.

On this clone: This CDR3 is also generated by other DNA sequences in the sample. The chain joins TRBV4-3 to TRBJ2-7; a weak D match, TRBD2 (5 bases). This CDR3 has 13 amino acids. Per the germline V gene, CDR1 is LGHNA and CDR2 is YSLEER. V was shortened by 0 bases and J by 2 bases, with 5 bases between the two germline ends. The CDR3 DNA reads as TGCGCCAGCAGCCAAGAGACTACCTACGAGCAGTACTTC. This sequence encodes CASSQETTYEQYF.

The gene calls are TRBV5-6 and TRBJ2-5, with 7 bases fitting TRBD2. The length of the CDR3 is 15 residues. CDR1 and CDR2 (germline): SGHDT, YYEEEE. The trim removed 4 bases at V and 5 bases at J, leaving 11 bases unmatched. The chain's CDR3 is CASSPVGGGWETQYF. CDR3 DNA sequence: TGTGCCAGCAGCCCGGTTGGGGGAGGGTGGGAGACCCAGTACTTC. Together with reference TRBV5-6 and TRBJ2-5, the CDR3 gives the full variable domain: DAGVTQSPTHLIKTRGQQVTLRCSPKSGHDTVSWYQQALGQGPQFIFQYYEEEERQRGNFPDRFSGHQFPNYSSELNVNALLLGDSALYLCASSPVGGGWETQYFGPGTRLLVL.

The sample holds one count of this clone. Other DNA sequences in the same sample also yield this CDR3. J is TRBJ2-7 and V is TRBV4-1; the D call may be TRBD1 or TRBD2 (5 bases each). V was shortened by 1 base and J by 0 bases, with 10 bases between the two germline ends. CDR1 is MGHRA and CDR2 is YSYEKL in the germline V gene. This CDR3 is built from 15 residues. CDR3 amino acids: CASSQVSGSSYEQYF. CDR3 in DNA: TGCGCCAGCAGCCAAGTCTCAGGGAGCTCCTACGAGCAGTACTTC.

This chain links TRBV19 with TRBJ2-1, with TRBD2 identical over 7 bases. Trimming removed 2 bases from V and 6 bases from J; junction bases left unmatched: 10. Per the germline V gene, CDR1 is LNHDA and CDR2 is SQIVND (reference sequence). The CDR3 is 16 amino acids. The CDR3 DNA follows: TGTGCCAGTAGTATATCGTGGGGGGGTCTTCTCAATGAGCAGTTCTTC. As protein: CASSISWGGLLNEQFF.

This chain joins TRBV6-1 and TRBJ2-1, with D maybe TRBD1 (6 bases). Per the germline V gene, CDR1 is MNHNS and CDR2 is SASEGT. V lost 8 bases, J lost 3 bases, and 17 bases lay in between. This CDR3 contains 15 residues. CDR3 DNA sequence: TGTGCCAGCCTTGGTGGGGGCGTTGACTACAATGAGCAGTTCTTC. Its protein is CASLGGGVDYNEQFF.

The chain uses TRBV30 and TRBJ1-5; tentative D call: TRBD1 (5 bases). The CDR3 runs 12 residues. V shed 4 bases and J shed 8 bases, with 12 bases lying between them. Germline V gives CDR1 GTSNPN, CDR2 SVGIG (reference sequence). In DNA form, the CDR3 reads TGTGCCTGGAACGACGGGGGGGAGCCCCAGCATTTT. Translation: CAWNDGGEPQHF.

This chain uses TRBV20-1 with TRBJ2-1, with D unclear. This CDR3 is 11 amino acids long. V dropped 3 bases and J dropped 8 bases, with 8 bases sitting between them. Looked up from germline, CDR1 is DFQATT and CDR2 is SNEGSKA (reference sequence). As DNA, the CDR3 is TGCAGTGCTAGCATTACCGATGAGCAGTTCTTC. Translated: CSASITDEQFF.

The chain uses TRBV5-5 and TRBJ2-7, with D possibly TRBD2 on 5 matching bases. The V end was cut by 0 bases, the J end by 0 bases, with 10 bases between. The CDR3 runs 15 residues. Germline CDR1 and CDR2: SGHKS and YYEKEE (reference sequence). Written as DNA, the CDR3 is TGTGCCAGCAGCTTGGGAGGGAGTTCCTCCTACGAGCAGTACTTC. Its translation: CASSLGGSSSYEQYF.

The gene calls are TRBV28 and TRBJ2-5; TRBD2 agrees at 9 bases. Trimming cost V 3 bases and J 0 bases; bases outside gene matches: 2. The CDR3 spans 15 residues. The V gene's germline CDR1 is MDHEN and CDR2 SYDVKM. Here the CDR3 reads CASSFSGGYQETQYF. The CDR3 nucleotides are TGTGCCAGCAGTTTCAGCGGGGGGTACCAAGAGACCCAGTACTTC.

The chain carries TRBV28 and TRBJ2-3; D not certain. CDR3 length: 15 amino acids. Trimming left V 1 base short and J 1 base short, with 9 bases between. Germline V lookup: CDR1 MDHEN, CDR2 SYDVKM. Written as DNA, the CDR3 is TGTGCCAGCAGTTTATTGGCGTCTGGCACAGATACGCAGTATTTT. Protein product: CASSLLASGTDTQYF.

The chain couples TRBV5-6 to TRBJ2-7; the match to TRBD2 covers 8 bases. The CDR3 contains 15 residues. Germline V gene data show CDR1 as SGHDT and CDR2 as YYEEEE. V shed 4 bases, J shed 6 bases, and the junction held 12 bases outside the gene matches. CDR3 nucleotide sequence: TGTGCCAGCAGCATTTACGGGCGGGAGGATCGCGAGCAGTACTTC. This gives the protein CASSIYGREDREQYF.

The J gene is TRBJ2-7, the V gene TRBV5-6; D may correspond to TRBD1 or TRBD2 (5 bases each). The germline V gene has CDR1 SGHDT and CDR2 YYEEEE. V gave up 1 base and J gave up 2 bases, with 13 bases separating them. CDR3 size: 15 residues. CDR3 bases: TGTGCCAGCAGCTTGCAGGGAGAGAGTCCCTACGAGCAGTACTTC. Its translation: CASSLQGESPYEQYF.

This chain joins TRBV29-1 and TRBJ1-1, with 7 bases matching TRBD1. The V gene's germline CDR1 is SQVTM and CDR2 ANQGSEA. The CDR3 is 14 amino acids. J lost 1 base, V lost 5 bases, and 7 bases had no gene match. Here the CDR3 DNA reads TGCAGCGTTCCGGGAGGGGGCGCGAACACTGAAGCTTTCTTT. It yields the protein CSVPGGGANTEAFF.